This entry lists 9 T cell receptor beta chains sequenced from one sample in a study of beta chain features in type 1 diabetes. Isolated RNA was reverse transcribed in full, so expressed TCRB transcripts were sequenced. TCRdb's copy holds only in-frame clones and misses some; the assay was immunoSEQ multiplex PCR. The sample has about 150,000 clones, 10% seen once. Points from the study as a whole: Shortening of TCRB CDR3s, moderate but significant, appeared in all four CD4+ subsets of Type 1 diabetes patients.

Which antigens these TCRs recognize remains unknown. The sequenced sample consisted of central memory CD4+ T cells from blood. Source of these receptors: a man aged 30-40 years with type 1 diabetes.

This clone was found a few times. The gene calls are TRBV18 and TRBJ1-1; 9 nucleotides align to TRBD1. With V trimmed by 3 bases and J by 4 bases, 3 bases remained unmatched. CDR3 length equals 14 residues. The V gene's germline CDR1 is KGHSH and CDR2 LQKENI. This CDR3 reads CASSPADRGTEAFF. The CDR3 coding sequence is TGTGCCAGCTCACCCGCGGACAGGGGCACTGAAGCTTTCTTT.

This chain uses TRBV9 with TRBJ2-1, with 10 nucleotides matching TRBD2. The V gene end was trimmed by 0 bases and the J gene end by 7 bases; junction bases not matched to a gene: 4. This CDR3 has 15 amino acids. Germline CDR1 reads SGDLS; CDR2 reads YYNGEE. DNA of the CDR3: TGTGCCAGCAGCGTAGAAAGCGGGAGGGCAAATGAGCAGTTCTTC. It is translated as CASSVESGRANEQFF.

This clone was recorded a few times. The chain has TRBV25-1 and TRBJ2-1; D gene unclear. Germline assignment: CDR1 MGHDK and CDR2 SYGVNS. V gave up 3 bases and J gave up 3 bases, with 6 bases separating them. The CDR3 is 13 residues long. CDR3 sequence (DNA): TGTGCCAGCAGTGAGAACAACTACAATGAGCAGTTCTTC. Its protein is CASSENNYNEQFF. The full variable domain, in which reference TRBV25-1 and TRBJ2-1 provide the parts outside the CDR3, is EADIYQTPRYLVIGTGKKITLECSQTMGHDKMYWYQQDPGMELHLIHYSYGVNSTEKGDLSSESTVSRIRTEHFPLTLESARPSHTSQYLCASSENNYNEQFFGPGTRLTVL.

The rearrangement links TRBV5-1 to TRBJ2-3; D perhaps matches TRBD2 (6 bases). This CDR3 region has 15 residues. From germline, CDR1 is SGHRS and CDR2 YFSETQ. The V and J ends lost 0 bases and 4 bases respectively, with 12 bases between them. CDR3 coding DNA: TGCGCCAGCAGCTTGGGGAGGGGAAACTCAGATACGCAGTATTTT. Translation: CASSLGRGNSDTQYF.

This clone was detected many times. The rearrangement links TRBV30 to TRBJ1-5; weak D call: TRBD1 (5 bases). The CDR3 contains 14 residues. Germline loops: CDR1 GTSNPN, CDR2 SVGIG (reference sequence). Trimming removed 2 bases from V and 6 bases from J, with 14 bases in between. In DNA, the CDR3 is TGTGCCTGGAGTCCAGGACACTATTCTCAGCCCCAGCATTTT. It encodes CAWSPGHYSQPQHF.

Comments on this clone: An end of the junction does not agree with germline; a read error may underlie this. The J gene is TRBJ2-1, the V gene TRBV7-7, with D perhaps TRBD2 (5 bases). This CDR3 is built from 13 residues. The germline V gene encodes CDR1 SSHAT and CDR2 FNYEAQ (reference sequence). This CDR3 is CASSLDSGHEQFF. CDR3 coding DNA: TGTGCTAGCAGCTTGGACTCGGGTCATGAGCAGTTCTTC.

This clone was seen a few times. The chain carries TRBV7-2 and TRBJ1-1, with a weak D call TRBD1 (5 bases). The V and J ends lost 6 bases and 1 base respectively, with 12 bases between them. Germline V gene data show CDR1 as SGHTA and CDR2 as FQGNSA. The CDR3 is 14 residues long. CDR3 in amino acids: CASRSGGWNTEAFF. The CDR3 DNA reads as TGTGCCAGCAGATCCGGGGGGTGGAACACTGAAGCTTTCTTT.

This clone was counted between two and nine times. One end of the junction is discordant with germline, which a read error may explain. The chain couples TRBV4-2 to TRBJ2-7; TRBD2 matches 8 bases. The CDR3 consists of 16 residues. From germline, CDR1 is LGHNA and CDR2 YNFKEQ. CDR3 sequence: CASSQSSGGPSSEQYF. The CDR3 bases are TGTGCCAGCAGCCAATCGTCGGGAGGGCCTTCCTCCGAGCAGTACTTC.

The rearrangement uses TRBV28 and TRBJ1-4; D gene unclear. The V end was cut by 7 bases, the J end by 11 bases, with 14 bases between. Germline CDR1 MDHEN, CDR2 SYDVKM. The CDR3 totals 12 residues. The CDR3 DNA follows: TGTGCCAGCACCCAAAGTGGAGAGAAACTGTTTTTT. Its translation is CASTQSGEKLFF.